A single sample gave rise to the 13 T cell receptor beta chains below, sequenced in a study of blood T cell repertoires in COVID-19. Measured with immunoSEQ multiplex PCR; TCRdb has only the in-frame clones, and not every one. The sample contains 140,000 to 150,000 clones, approximately 87% of which appear only once. The source material was peripheral blood. Source of these receptors: a human donor in a cohort sampled during active COVID-19.

A single count supports this clone. This chain joins TRBV15 and TRBJ2-2, with a tentative D call TRBD1 (6 bases). V gave up 0 bases and J gave up 2 bases, with 10 bases separating them. The CDR3 runs to 16 residues. Germline V CDR1 and CDR2: LNHNV, YYDKDF (reference sequence). The CDR3 sequence is CATSRDRGTNTGELFF. DNA for the CDR3: TGTGCCACCAGCAGAGACAGGGGAACAAACACCGGGGAGCTGTTTTTT.

The chain has TRBV18 and TRBJ1-5, with D uncertain. The CDR3 is 14 residues long. Germline CDR1 and CDR2: KGHSH and LQKENI. Trimming stripped 9 bases from V and 6 bases from J, with 18 bases between. This chain's CDR3 is CASALLERGQPQHF. In DNA form, the CDR3 reads TGTGCCAGTGCCCTTCTGGAGCGGGGTCAGCCCCAGCATTTT.

The chain carries TRBV2 and TRBJ2-1; 8 nucleotides line up with TRBD1. CDR1 is SNHLY and CDR2 is FYNNEI in the germline V gene. With 8 bases clipped from V and 5 bases from J, the junction kept 8 bases outside the gene matches. The CDR3 loop spans 14 amino acids. In DNA form, the CDR3 reads TGTGCCAGCGGAGGACAGGGAAGCAACAATGAGCAGTTCTTC. It yields the protein CASGGQGSNNEQFF.

The chain joins TRBV11-3 to TRBJ1-4; 8 bases line up with TRBD1. The V gene end was trimmed by 5 bases and the J gene end by 6 bases; junction bases not matched to a gene: 8. The CDR3 is 15 amino acids. The germline V gene encodes CDR1 SGHNT and CDR2 YENEEA. The CDR3 nucleotides read TGTGCCAGCAGCCGCCGACAGGGGAGAGATGAAAAACTGTTTTTT. It encodes CASSRRQGRDEKLFF.

The V call is TRBV6-5, the J call TRBJ2-1, with 8 nucleotides matching TRBD2. Germline V gene sequence: CDR1 MNHEY, CDR2 SVGAGI. CDR3 size: 12 residues. With 7 bases clipped from V and 10 bases from J, the junction kept 6 bases outside the gene matches. For the CDR3, the DNA is TGTGCCAGCACCGCCCCGGGGGGGGAGCAGTTCTTC. Translated: CASTAPGGEQFF.

In this sample, this clone turned up once. The chain links TRBV5-1 to TRBJ1-2, with D tentatively TRBD1 (6 bases). CDR1 SGHRS and CDR2 YFSETQ come from the germline V gene. Between the trimmed V and J ends, which lost 4 bases and 8 bases, there was a span of 18 bases. The CDR3 is 14 amino acids. For the CDR3, the DNA is TGCGCCAGCAGCCTTGGGACGGACAGTAGGGGCTACACCTTC. Protein product: CASSLGTDSRGYTF.

The chain recombines TRBV4-2 with TRBJ1-1; D is uncertain. The CDR3 is 15 residues long. Germline V lookup: CDR1 LGHNA, CDR2 YNFKEQ. V was shortened by 0 bases and J by 1 base, with 9 bases between the two germline ends. Written as DNA, the CDR3 is TGTGCCAGCAGCCAAGACAGGAACCGGAACACTGAAGCTTTCTTT. Translation: CASSQDRNRNTEAFF.

The sample holds one count of this clone. The V gene is TRBV2, the J gene TRBJ2-2, with a weak D call TRBD2 (5 bases). The germline CDR1 and CDR2 sequences are SNHLY and FYNNEI. CDR3 length: 14 residues. With 5 bases removed from V and 3 bases from J, the gap between germline ends came to 10 bases. CDR3 in amino acids: CASSSSGHTGELFF. For the CDR3, the DNA is TGTGCCAGCAGTTCCAGCGGCCACACCGGGGAGCTGTTTTTT.

The chain has TRBV24-1 and TRBJ1-1; 9 bases align to TRBD1. After removal of 9 bases from V and 5 bases from J, the junction contained 6 bases not matched to a gene. Per the germline V gene, CDR1 is KGHDR and CDR2 is SFDVKD. The CDR3 contains 13 residues. The CDR3 here is CATRGTGLTEAFF. The CDR3 coding sequence is TGTGCCACCCGTGGGACAGGGTTGACTGAAGCTTTCTTT.

Turning to this clone: The sample carries other DNA sequences with the same CDR3. The chain combines TRBV5-1 with TRBJ1-2; perhaps TRBD1 as D (6 bases). The CDR3 runs 13 residues. V was shortened by 3 bases and J by 8 bases, with 14 bases between the two germline ends. The germline V gene encodes CDR1 SGHRS and CDR2 YFSETQ. CDR3 nucleotides: TGCGCCAGCAGCTCAGGGCAGGGGAACGGCTACACCTTC. It yields the protein CASSSGQGNGYTF.

V and J are TRBV7-2 and TRBJ2-3; a weak D match, TRBD1 (5 bases). This CDR3 spans 15 amino acids. In germline, CDR1 is SGHTA, CDR2 FQGNSA. V was cut by 1 base and J by 0 bases, with 8 bases left in between. The chain's CDR3 is CASSLVGVSTDTQYF. The CDR3 DNA reads as TGTGCCAGCAGCTTAGTAGGGGTGAGCACAGATACGCAGTATTTT.

The J gene is TRBJ2-2, the V gene TRBV5-1, with 8 bases fitting TRBD1. This CDR3 spans 16 amino acids. Germline V CDR1 and CDR2: SGHRS, YFSETQ. The trim removed 1 base at V and 7 bases at J, leaving 9 bases unmatched. CDR3 sequence: CASSLPSGGAGGELFF. Written as DNA, the CDR3 is TGCGCCAGCAGCTTGCCGTCAGGGGGCGCGGGCGGGGAGCTGTTTTTT.

The rearrangement joins TRBV19 to TRBJ1-2, with 12 positions matching TRBD1. The CDR3 spans 16 residues. Unmatched junction bases numbered 6, after V lost 5 bases and J lost 2 bases. Germline CDR1 and CDR2: LNHDA and SQIVND (reference sequence). The CDR3 region has the DNA TGTGCCAGTAGTCCCGGGGACAGGGGGCGAAACTATGGCTACACCTTC. Translation gives CASSPGDRGRNYGYTF.